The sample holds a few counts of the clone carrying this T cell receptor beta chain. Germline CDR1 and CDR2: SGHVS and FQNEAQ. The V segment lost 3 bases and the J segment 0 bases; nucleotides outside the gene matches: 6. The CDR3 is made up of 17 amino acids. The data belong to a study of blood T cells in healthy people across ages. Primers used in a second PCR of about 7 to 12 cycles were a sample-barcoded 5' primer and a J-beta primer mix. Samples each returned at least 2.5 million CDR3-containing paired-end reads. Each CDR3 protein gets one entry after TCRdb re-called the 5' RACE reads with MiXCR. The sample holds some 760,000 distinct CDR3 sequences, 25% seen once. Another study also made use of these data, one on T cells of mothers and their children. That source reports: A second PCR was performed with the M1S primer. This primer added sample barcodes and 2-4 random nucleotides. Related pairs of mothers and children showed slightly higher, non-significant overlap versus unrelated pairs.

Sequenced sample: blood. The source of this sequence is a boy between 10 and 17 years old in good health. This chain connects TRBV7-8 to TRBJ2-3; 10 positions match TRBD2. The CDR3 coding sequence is TGTGCCAGCAGCTTCCTAGCGGGGGTAATTAGCACAGATACGCAGTATTTT. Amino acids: CASSFLAGVISTDTQYF.